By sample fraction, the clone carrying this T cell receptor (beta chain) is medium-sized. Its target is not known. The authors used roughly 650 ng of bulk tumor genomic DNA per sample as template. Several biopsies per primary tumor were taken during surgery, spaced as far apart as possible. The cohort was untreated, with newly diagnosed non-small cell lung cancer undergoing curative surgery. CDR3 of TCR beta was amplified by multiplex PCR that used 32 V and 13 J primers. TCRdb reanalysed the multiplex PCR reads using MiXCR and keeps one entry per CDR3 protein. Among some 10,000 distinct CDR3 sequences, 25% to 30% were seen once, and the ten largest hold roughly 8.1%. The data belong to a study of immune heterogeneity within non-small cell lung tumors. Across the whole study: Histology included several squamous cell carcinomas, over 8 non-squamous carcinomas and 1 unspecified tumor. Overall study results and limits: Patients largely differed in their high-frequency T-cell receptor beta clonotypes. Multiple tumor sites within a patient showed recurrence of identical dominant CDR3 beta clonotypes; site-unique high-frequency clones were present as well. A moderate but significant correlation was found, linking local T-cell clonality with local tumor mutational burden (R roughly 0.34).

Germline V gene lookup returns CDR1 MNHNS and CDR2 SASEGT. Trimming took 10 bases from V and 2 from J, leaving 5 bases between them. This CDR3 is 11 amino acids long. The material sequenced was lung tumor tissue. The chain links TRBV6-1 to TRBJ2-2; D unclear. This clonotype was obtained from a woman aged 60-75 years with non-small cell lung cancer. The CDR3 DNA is TGTGCCACCCAAAACACCGGGGAGCTGTTTTTT. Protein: CATQNTGELFF.